These 17 T cell receptor beta chains came from one sample sequenced in a study of Graves' ophthalmopathy and Graves' hyperthyroidism. Using RNA transcripts, the TCR beta CDR3 regions were amplified. HTBI-primed first-round RT-PCR preceded second-round multiplex PCR. A single record per CDR3 protein comes from TCRdb applying MiXCR to the multiplex PCR reads. The sample holds some 240,000 distinct CDR3 sequences; around 42% are singletons and the top ten take less than 50%. Material for sequencing was peripheral blood. Receptors were obtained from an adult man with Graves' ophthalmopathy.

The chain couples TRBV19 to TRBJ2-7, with 9 bases identical to TRBD2. V gave up 5 bases and J gave up 2 bases; unmatched junction bases: 7. The germline V gene has CDR1 LNHDA and CDR2 SQIVND (reference sequence). The CDR3 spans 15 residues. The CDR3, as DNA: TGTGCCAGTAGTGCCCCGACTAGCGGTACCTACGAGCAGTACTTC. Protein product: CASSAPTSGTYEQYF.

The chain uses TRBV10-2 and TRBJ2-7, with a weak D call TRBD1 (6 bases). Per the germline V gene, CDR1 is WSHSY and CDR2 is SAAADI. The V end lost 2 bases, the J end lost 4 bases, and 15 bases lay between the germline ends. CDR3 size: 15 residues. The CDR3, as DNA: TGCGCCAGCAGTGAGGGACAGACCCCCTTTTACGAGCAGTACTTC. The encoded protein is CASSEGQTPFYEQYF.

This CDR3 reads CASSATYGAGEQYF. The CDR3 DNA is TGTGCCAGCAGTGCTACTTACGGGGCTGGCGAGCAGTACTTC. The V gene is TRBV6-5, the J gene TRBJ2-7; D assignment may be TRBD1 or TRBD2 (5 bases each). The V gene's germline CDR1 is MNHEY and CDR2 SVGAGI. There are 14 residues in the CDR3. V was trimmed by 5 bases and J by 6 bases, leaving 17 bases between them.

The chain has TRBV24-1 and TRBJ2-7, with TRBD2 matching over 10 bases. CDR1 is KGHDR, CDR2 SFDVKD, per germline. V dropped 2 bases and J dropped 3; count of bases not matched to a gene: 6. This CDR3 contains 16 residues. CDR3 nucleotide sequence: TGTGCCACCAGTGATTCCTTAGCGGGGGGCGGCTACGAGCAGTACTTC. Amino acid sequence: CATSDSLAGGGYEQYF.

The V gene is TRBV16, the J gene TRBJ1-1; D not resolved. Between the trimmed V and J ends, which lost 7 bases and 2 bases, there was a span of 11 bases. Germline V gene lookup returns CDR1 KGHSY and CDR2 FQNENV. The CDR3 covers 13 residues. The CDR3 bases are TGTGCCAGCATGATTTACATCAACACTGAAGCTTTCTTT. Translation: CASMIYINTEAFF.

This sequence joins TRBV5-1 and TRBJ1-5; TRBD1 might be the D (5 bases). V dropped 1 base and J dropped 4 bases, with 9 bases sitting between them. The CDR3 loop spans 14 amino acids. Germline V gene lookup returns CDR1 SGHRS and CDR2 YFSETQ. CDR3: CASSLLGENQPQHF. CDR3 coding DNA: TGCGCCAGCAGCTTGTTAGGGGAAAATCAGCCCCAGCATTTT. The full variable domain, in which reference TRBV5-1 and TRBJ1-5 provide the parts outside the CDR3, is KAGVTQTPRYLIKTRGQQVTLSCSPISGHRSVSWYQQTPGQGLQFLFEYFSETQRNKGNFPGRFSGRQFSNSRSEMNVSTLELGDSALYLCASSLLGENQPQHFGDGTRLSIL.

V is TRBV2 and J is TRBJ1-1; D remains ambiguous. V lost 8 bases to trimming and J lost 3 bases, with 13 bases between them. The CDR3 spans 13 residues. Germline CDR1 is SNHLY and CDR2 is FYNNEI. Written as DNA, the CDR3 is TGTGCCAGCTCGCCTACCCGGGACACTGAAGCTTTCTTT. Translation: CASSPTRDTEAFF. Full variable domain (rest looked up from reference TRBV2 and TRBJ1-1): EPEVTQTPSHQVTQMGQEVILRCVPISNHLYFYWYRQILGQKVEFLVSFYNNEISEKSEIFDDQFSVERPDGSNFTLKIRSTKLEDSAMYFCASSPTRDTEAFFGQGTRLTVV.

This clonotype was detected only a few times. The J gene is TRBJ1-1, the V gene TRBV24-1; TRBD1 matches 7 bases. The CDR3 length is 14 residues. The germline gives CDR1 KGHDR, CDR2 SFDVKD. Trimming at V came to 5 bases and at J to 5 bases, leaving 7 bases not matched to a gene. The CDR3 DNA is TGTGCCACCAGTGGACCCGGGACAGCAACTGAAGCTTTCTTT. This translates into CATSGPGTATEAFF.

The chain has TRBV10-2 and TRBJ2-5; perhaps TRBD1 as D (6 bases). Trimming pared 6 bases from V and 4 bases from J, leaving 18 bases between. The CDR3 loop spans 15 amino acids. Germline V lookup: CDR1 WSHSY, CDR2 SAAADI. The CDR3 reads CASSAGQLQSETQYF. The CDR3 DNA sequence: TGCGCCAGCAGCGCCGGACAGCTTCAATCAGAGACCCAGTACTTC.

The chain is built from TRBV6-5 and TRBJ1-5; D is perhaps TRBD1 (5 bases). The CDR3 runs to 15 residues. Germline V gene data show CDR1 as MNHEY and CDR2 as SVGAGI. The V end lost 6 bases, the J end lost 0 bases, and 12 bases lay between the germline ends. The CDR3 loop reads CASSRQKYSNQPQHF. CDR3 nucleotide sequence: TGTGCCAGCAGCAGACAGAAATATAGCAATCAGCCCCAGCATTTT.

The rearrangement uses TRBV2 and TRBJ1-5; a possible D gene is TRBD1 (6 bases). The V and J ends lost 3 bases and 6 bases respectively, with 12 bases between them. This CDR3 comprises 14 residues. The germline gives CDR1 SNHLY, CDR2 FYNNEI. DNA of the CDR3: TGTGCCAGCAGTGAGCGGCTACAGGGTCAGCCCCAGCATTTT. Amino acid sequence: CASSERLQGQPQHF.

The chain joins TRBV6-6 to TRBJ2-2; 8 bases fit TRBD1. V lost 5 bases, J lost 5 bases, and 4 bases stayed unmatched. The CDR3 runs 14 residues. Germline V lookup: CDR1 MNHNY, CDR2 SVGAGI (reference sequence). CDR3 coding DNA: TGTGCCAGCAGTCGGAACAGGGGGACCGGGGAGCTGTTTTTT. As protein: CASSRNRGTGELFF.

The rearrangement links TRBV7-2 to TRBJ1-2; TRBD1 matches 7 bases. From germline, CDR1 is SGHTA and CDR2 FQGNSA. V dropped 3 bases and J dropped 2; count of bases not matched to a gene: 9. The CDR3 loop spans 16 amino acids. The CDR3 region has the DNA TGTGCCAGCAGCTTGGGGGACAGATATCTAAACTATGGCTACACCTTC. It translates to CASSLGDRYLNYGYTF. The full variable domain, with the rest looked up from reference TRBV7-2 and TRBJ1-2, is GAGVSQSPSNKVTEKGKDVELRCDPISGHTALYWYRQSLGQGLEFLIYFQGNSAPDKSGLPSDRFSAERTGGSVSTLTIQRTQQEDSAVYLCASSLGDRYLNYGYTFGSGTRLTVV.

The rearrangement links TRBV7-9 to TRBJ2-3; D possibly corresponds to TRBD1 (5 bases). Germline V gene lookup returns CDR1 SEHNR and CDR2 FQNEAQ (reference sequence). The CDR3 is made up of 15 amino acids. Between the trimmed V and J ends, which lost 5 bases and 1 base, there was a span of 13 bases. CDR3 residues: CASSRQTARTDTQYF. The CDR3 DNA follows: TGTGCCAGCAGCCGGCAGACAGCCCGCACAGATACGCAGTATTTT.

The chain uses TRBV24-1 and TRBJ2-5, with 7 positions matching TRBD2. The CDR3 contains 14 residues. Germline CDR1 and CDR2: KGHDR and SFDVKD. The trim removed 9 bases at V and 0 bases at J, leaving 6 bases unmatched. The CDR3 region has the DNA TGTGCCACCTCGTTAGCGGGCCACCAAGAGACCCAGTACTTC. This encodes CATSLAGHQETQYF.

This clonotype has more than one count but fewer than ten. The genes are TRBV5-5 and TRBJ2-5; 9 positions match TRBD2. The germline CDR1 and CDR2 sequences are SGHKS and YYEKEE (reference sequence). Trimming cost V 2 bases and J 1 base; bases outside gene matches: 3. The CDR3 has 15 residues. The CDR3 DNA follows: TGTGCCAGCAGCTTTGGACTAGCGCCCCAAGAGACCCAGTACTTC. Amino acid sequence: CASSFGLAPQETQYF.

This clonotype was recorded many times. The chain links TRBV20-1 to TRBJ1-2; 7 bases match TRBD1. The CDR3 contains 13 residues. The germline gives CDR1 DFQATT, CDR2 SNEGSKA (reference sequence). Unmatched junction bases numbered 10, after V lost 6 bases and J lost 6 bases. Here the CDR3 reads CSALDRAVDGYTF. The CDR3 coding sequence is TGCAGTGCACTCGACAGGGCGGTCGATGGCTACACCTTC.